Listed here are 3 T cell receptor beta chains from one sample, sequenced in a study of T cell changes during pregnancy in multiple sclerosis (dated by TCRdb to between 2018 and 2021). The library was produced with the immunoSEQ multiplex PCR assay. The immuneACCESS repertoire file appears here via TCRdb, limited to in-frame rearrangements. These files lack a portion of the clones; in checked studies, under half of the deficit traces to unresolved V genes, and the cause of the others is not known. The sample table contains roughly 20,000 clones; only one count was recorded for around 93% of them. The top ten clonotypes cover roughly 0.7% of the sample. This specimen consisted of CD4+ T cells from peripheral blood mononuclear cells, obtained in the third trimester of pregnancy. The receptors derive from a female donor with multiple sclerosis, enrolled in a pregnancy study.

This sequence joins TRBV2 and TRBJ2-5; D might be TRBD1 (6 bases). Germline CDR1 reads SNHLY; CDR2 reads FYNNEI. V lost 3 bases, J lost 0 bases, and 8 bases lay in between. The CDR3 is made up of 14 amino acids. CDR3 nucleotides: TGTGCCAGCAGTGAGGACAGCTACCAAGAGACCCAGTACTTC. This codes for CASSEDSYQETQYF.

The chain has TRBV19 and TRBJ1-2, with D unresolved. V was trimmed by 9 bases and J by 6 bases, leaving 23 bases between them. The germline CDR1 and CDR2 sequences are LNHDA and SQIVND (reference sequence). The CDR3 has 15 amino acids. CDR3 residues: CASSPARGVVHGYTF. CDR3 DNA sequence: TGTGCCAGCTCCCCTGCGCGGGGTGTGGTTCATGGCTACACCTTC.

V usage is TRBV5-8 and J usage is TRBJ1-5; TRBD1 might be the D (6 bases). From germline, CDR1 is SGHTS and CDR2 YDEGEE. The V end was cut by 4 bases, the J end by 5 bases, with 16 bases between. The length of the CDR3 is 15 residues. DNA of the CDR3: TGTGCCAGCAGCCCGGACAGTTCAGAGTATCAGCCCCAGCATTTT. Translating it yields CASSPDSSEYQPQHF.